Listed below are T cell receptor beta chains from one sample, sequenced in a study of technical replicates of blood from a few donors. Some clones are missing from TCRdb's copy, which holds only in-frame ones; the method was immunoSEQ multiplex PCR. The sample yields 70,000 to 95,000 clones, about 94% seen once. What was sequenced was T cells isolated from PBMCs. The receptors derive from a human donor in good health. Each CDR3 is given with its conserved first and last residue. A D gene is named only where the DNA matches it firmly. Rows give clone size only sometimes, using once, few, many, or a class for an expanded clone.

D: NA
J: TRBJ1-5
V: TRBV6-5
size: NA
DNA: TGTGCCAGCAGCCCCGACAGAAACCAGCCCCAGCATTTT
CDR3: CASSPDRNQPQHF

D: NA
J: TRBJ2-7
V: TRBV5-8
size: NA
DNA: TGTGCCAGCAGCTTGTTTCCTGGCGGGCCGTCCTACGAGCAGTACTTC
CDR3: CASSLFPGGPSYEQYF

D: TRBD2
J: TRBJ2-1
V: TRBV29-1
size: NA
DNA: TGCAGCGAGAGGACTAGCGGTGACAATGAGCAGTTCTTC
CDR3: CSERTSGDNEQFF

D: TRBD2
J: TRBJ2-1
V: TRBV6-5
size: NA
DNA: TGTGCCAGCGAACGGGGGGATACCTACAATGAGCAGTTCTTC
CDR3: CASERGDTYNEQFF

D: TRBD1
J: TRBJ1-2
V: TRBV28
size: NA
DNA: TGTGCCAGCAGAACAGGGGAAGCTAACTATGGCTACACCTTC
CDR3: CASRTGEANYGYTF

D: NA
J: TRBJ2-3
V: TRBV29-1
size: once
DNA: TGCAGCGTTGATTTTACAGGGGAGGCAACCCCTCCAGATACGCAGTATTTT
CDR3: CSVDFTGEATPPDTQYF

D: NA
J: TRBJ2-7
V: TRBV5-4
size: NA
DNA: TGTGCCAGCAGCTTACCCAGGGCCCGGGAGCAGTACTTC
CDR3: CASSLPRAREQYF

D: NA
J: TRBJ2-7
V: TRBV6-5
size: NA
DNA: TGTGCCAGCAACCGACAGGCAACCGCCTCCTACGAGCAGTACTTC
CDR3: CASNRQATASYEQYF

D: NA
J: TRBJ2-1
V: TRBV10-1
size: once
DNA: TGCGCCAGCAGTGAGTCGAGGAGGGAACGTGAGCAGTTCTTC
CDR3: CASSESRREREQFF

D: NA
J: TRBJ2-7
V: TRBV5-1
size: NA
DNA: TGCGCCAGCAGCTTGGCCGACGAGCAGTACTTC
CDR3: CASSLADEQYF

D: NA
J: TRBJ2-1
V: TRBV18
size: NA
DNA: TGTGCCAGCTCCCCGGGTATATCCTACAATGAGCAGTTCTTC
CDR3: CASSPGISYNEQFF

D: NA
J: TRBJ2-1
V: TRBV28
size: NA
DNA: TGTGCCAGCAGTCTCATCGGCGGGACTTCCCACAATGAGCAGTTCTTC
CDR3: CASSLIGGTSHNEQFF

D: TRBD2
J: TRBJ2-1
V: TRBV5-1
size: NA
DNA: TGCGCCAGCAGCCTCGAAGGGCTAGCGGGAGTAATCGATGAGCAGTTCTTC
CDR3: CASSLEGLAGVIDEQFF

D: NA
J: TRBJ2-2
V: TRBV10-1
size: NA
DNA: TGCGCCAGCAGTGAGGGGCAGCCGAACACCGGGGAGCTGTTTTTT
CDR3: CASSEGQPNTGELFF

D: TRBD2
J: TRBJ2-5
V: TRBV25-1
size: NA
DNA: TGTGCCAGCAGTGAAGGGACTAGCGGGGGGCAAGAGACCCAGTACTTC
CDR3: CASSEGTSGGQETQYF

D: TRBD1
J: TRBJ1-2
V: TRBV28
size: NA
DNA: TGTGCCAGCAGTTTATTTGGGGACAGAGCTAACTATGGCTACACCTTC
CDR3: CASSLFGDRANYGYTF

D: TRBD2
J: TRBJ2-1
V: TRBV27
size: NA
DNA: TGTGCCAGCAGTTCTCTAGCGGGGGGGCATGGATCCTACAATGAGCAGTTCTTC
CDR3: CASSSLAGGHGSYNEQFF

D: TRBD2
J: TRBJ2-2
V: TRBV5-1
size: NA
DNA: TGCGCCAGCAGCCCGAGGACTAGCGAGAACACCGGGGAGCTGTTTTTT
CDR3: CASSPRTSENTGELFF

D: NA
J: TRBJ2-1
V: TRBV5-6
size: NA
DNA: TGTGCCAGCAGCTTGTGGGGGGGGGCCGGGAATGAGCAGTTCTTC
CDR3: CASSLWGGAGNEQFF

D: NA
J: TRBJ1-2
V: TRBV2
size: NA
DNA: TGTGCCAGCAGCGCGGAGATGGACAGCTTCTATGGCTACACCTTC
CDR3: CASSAEMDSFYGYTF

D: NA
J: TRBJ2-7
V: TRBV7-9
size: NA
DNA: TGTGCCAGCAGCTTAGTTACAGCCTACGAGCAGTACTTC
CDR3: CASSLVTAYEQYF

D: TRBD1
J: TRBJ2-4
V: TRBV11-3
size: NA
DNA: TGTGCCAGCAGCTCGGGAGGACAGGGGGCAAGCTGGGACATTCAGTACTTC
CDR3: CASSSGGQGASWDIQYF

D: TRBD1
J: TRBJ1-2
V: TRBV30
size: NA
DNA: TGTGCCTGGAGTGGACAGGGGCCTGATGGCTACACCTTC
CDR3: CAWSGQGPDGYTF

D: TRBD1
J: TRBJ1-1
V: TRBV29-1
size: NA
DNA: TGCAGCGTCACAGGGGAATTGAACACTGAAGCTTTCTTT
CDR3: CSVTGELNTEAFF

D: TRBD1
J: TRBJ1-1
V: TRBV19
size: NA
DNA: TGTGCCACTTCCTACAGGGGGCGGGCAACAATCTATGAAGCTTTCTTT
CDR3: CATSYRGRATIYEAFF

D: TRBD2
J: TRBJ2-2
V: TRBV2
size: few
DNA: TGTGCCAGCAACCTGCGGGGGGTGTACACCGGGGAGCTGTTTTTT
CDR3: CASNLRGVYTGELFF

D: NA
J: TRBJ1-6
V: TRBV27
size: NA
DNA: TGTGCCAGCAGTTTGGGCAGGATAAATTCACCCCTCCACTTT
CDR3: CASSLGRINSPLHF

D: TRBD1
J: TRBJ2-7
V: TRBV5-6
size: NA
DNA: TGTGCCAGCAGCCCTCGGGACAGAGAAACCTTAACCTACGAGCAGTACTTC
CDR3: CASSPRDRETLTYEQYF

D: TRBD1
J: TRBJ2-1
V: TRBV19
size: NA
DNA: TGTGCCAGTAGTATATGGGGACAGGGGGGCAATGAGCAGTTCTTC
CDR3: CASSIWGQGGNEQFF

D: NA
J: TRBJ2-1
V: TRBV7-9
size: NA
DNA: TGTGCCAGCAGCTACCCCTACCTAGCGCAACCCTACAATGAGCAGTTCTTC
CDR3: CASSYPYLAQPYNEQFF

D: NA
J: TRBJ1-1
V: TRBV29-1
size: NA
DNA: TGCAGCGTGAGGCAGGGTTCGGACACTGAAGCTTTCTTT
CDR3: CSVRQGSDTEAFF

D: TRBD1
J: TRBJ1-2
V: TRBV5-4
size: NA
DNA: TGTGCCAGCAGCCCGGGGGACAGCTATGGCTACACCTTC
CDR3: CASSPGDSYGYTF

D: NA
J: TRBJ2-3
V: TRBV19
size: once
DNA: TGTGCCAGTAGTTCCTTTCAGGGTCGTGAAGATACGCAGTATTTT
CDR3: CASSSFQGREDTQYF

D: NA
J: TRBJ2-7
V: TRBV19
size: NA
DNA: TGTGCCAGTAGTCAAGAGGAAGGCTACGAGCAGTACTTC
CDR3: CASSQEEGYEQYF

D: NA
J: TRBJ2-5
V: TRBV6-1
size: NA
DNA: TGTGCCAGCAGTGAAGGGCTAGTTCTCGGAGAGACCCAGTACTTC
CDR3: CASSEGLVLGETQYF

D: NA
J: TRBJ1-1
V: TRBV30
size: NA
DNA: TGTGCCTGGAGGCGGCTGGGTGCGAACACTGAAGCTTTCTTT
CDR3: CAWRRLGANTEAFF

D: TRBD2
J: TRBJ2-3
V: TRBV6-1
size: NA
DNA: TGTGCCAGCAGTGCACTAGCGGGAGGTCCAGATACGCAGTATTTT
CDR3: CASSALAGGPDTQYF

D: NA
J: TRBJ1-3
V: TRBV5-4
size: NA
DNA: TGTGCCGGTCAGGACGGGGTGGGGTATGGAAACACCATATATTTT
CDR3: CAGQDGVGYGNTIYF

D: NA
J: TRBJ1-5
V: TRBV19
size: NA
DNA: TGTGCCAGTAGTATAGGCTTTATCCGACAGATCAATCAGCCCCAGCATTTT
CDR3: CASSIGFIRQINQPQHF

D: NA
J: TRBJ1-1
V: TRBV5-1
size: NA
DNA: TGCGCCAGCAGCGCCCTGGGCCTCGGAACTGAAGCTTTCTTT
CDR3: CASSALGLGTEAFF

D: NA
J: TRBJ2-3
V: TRBV5-4
size: once
DNA: TGTGCCAGCAGCACGCAGGGAAGCACAGATACGCAGTATTTT
CDR3: CASSTQGSTDTQYF

D: TRBD2
J: TRBJ2-1
V: TRBV7-9
size: NA
DNA: TGTGCCAGCAGCCCAGGACTAGCGGGAGGACCCTACAATGAGCAGTTCTTC
CDR3: CASSPGLAGGPYNEQFF